The clone carrying this T cell receptor (beta chain) was observed a few times. The data originate from a study of technical replicates of blood from several donors. Generated by immunoSEQ multiplex PCR, the TCRdb table keeps only in-frame clones and is missing some. This sample has about 100,000 clones; around 95% occur once, and the top ten carry over 0.2%. V was pared by 3 bases and J by 8 bases, with 7 bases between. The CDR3 is 11 amino acids. CDR1 and CDR2 (germline): MDHEN, SYDVKM. The V gene is TRBV28, the J gene TRBJ1-1; the D is unclear. Sequences were obtained from T cells isolated from PBMCs. The sequence came from a human donor in good health. CDR3 nucleotide sequence: TGTGCCAGCAGTTTCGGGTTGGAAGCTTTCTTT. Protein product: CASSFGLEAFF.